These 19 T cell receptor beta chains came from one sample sequenced in a study of graft-versus-host responses after intestinal transplantation. These receptors have no identified antigens. Measured with immunoSEQ multiplex PCR; TCRdb has only the in-frame clones, and not every one. Seen here are about 110,000 clones, 85% to 95% observed once, and the top ten hold 1% to 1.5%. This material consisted of unstimulated CD8+ T cells sorted from spleen or lymph node cells, taken before transplant. The receptors derive from a human donor who was the organ donor for an intestinal transplant.

The gene calls are TRBV21-1 and TRBJ2-1; TRBD1 was called by the table and not checked on the DNA. TRBV21-1 is flagged as a pseudogene. This CDR3 comprises 13 residues. The CDR3 nucleotides are TGTGCCAGCAGCAAAGGGGGGCGCAATGAGCAGTTCTTC. Amino acids: CASSKGGRNEQFF.

The rearrangement joins TRBV29-1 to TRBJ1-2, with D uncertain. Per the germline V gene, CDR1 is SQVTM and CDR2 is ANQGSEA. Trimming left V 6 bases short and J 8 bases short, with 13 bases between. The CDR3 has 11 residues. The chain's CDR3 is CSVFRQDGYTF. The CDR3 DNA reads as TGCAGCGTCTTCAGGCAGGACGGCTACACCTTC. The full variable domain, with the rest looked up from reference TRBV29-1 and TRBJ1-2, is SAVISQKPSRDICQRGTSLTIQCQVDSQVTMMFWYRQQPGQSLTLIATANQGSEATYESGFVIDKFPISRPNLTFSTLTVSNMSPEDSSIYLCSVFRQDGYTFGSGTRLTVV.

The chain has TRBV11-2 and TRBJ2-5; D remains unclear. There are 13 residues in the CDR3. CDR1 is SGHAT, CDR2 FQNNGV, per germline. Trimming took off 7 bases at V and 5 bases at J, with 14 bases between the two ends. CDR3 sequence (DNA): TGTGCCAGCACCCCCGCAGGACGGGAGACCCAGTACTTC. Encoded protein: CASTPAGRETQYF. Variable domain in full (rest from reference TRBV11-2 and TRBJ2-5): EAGVAQSPRYKIIEKRQSVAFWCNPISGHATLYWYQQILGQGPKLLIQFQNNGVVDDSQLPKDRFSAERLKGVDSTLKIQPAKLEDSAVYLCASTPAGRETQYFGPGTRLLVL.

J is TRBJ2-2 and V is TRBV6-5, with 7 bases identical to TRBD1. V was clipped by 2 bases and J by 6 bases; unmatched bases: 6. This CDR3 contains 15 residues. CDR1 and CDR2 from the germline V gene are MNHEY and SVGAGI. Here the CDR3 DNA reads TGTGCCAGCAGTTACAGGCAGGGGGTGGCCGGGGAGCTGTTTTTT. Protein sequence: CASSYRQGVAGELFF.

The J gene is TRBJ2-7, the V gene TRBV11-2; no clear D. The CDR3 is made up of 19 amino acids. The germline CDR1 and CDR2 sequences are SGHAT and FQNNGV. V was trimmed by 0 bases and J by 2 bases, leaving 23 bases between them. CDR3 in amino acids: CASSLDPRVQERPPYEQYF. CDR3 in DNA: TGTGCCAGCAGCTTAGATCCCCGGGTGCAGGAAAGACCTCCCTACGAGCAGTACTTC.

The chain is built from TRBV6-6 and TRBJ2-7, with a possible D match to TRBD1 (5 bases). This CDR3 is built from 10 residues. With 10 bases removed from V and 6 bases from J, the gap between germline ends came to 10 bases. Germline V gives CDR1 MNHNY, CDR2 SVGAGI (reference sequence). The CDR3 reads CATWGLEQYF. The CDR3 coding sequence is TGTGCCACGTGGGGCCTCGAGCAGTACTTC.

This chain uses TRBV7-9 with TRBJ2-5; D unresolved. This CDR3 region has 13 residues. The germline gives CDR1 SEHNR, CDR2 FQNEAQ (reference sequence). Trimming stripped 5 bases from V and 1 base from J, with 8 bases between. CDR3 nucleotide sequence: TGTGCCAGCAGCCCATTCGGCCAAGAGACCCAGTACTTC. Translation: CASSPFGQETQYF.

V is TRBV5-1 and J is TRBJ2-7; D is possibly TRBD1 (6 bases). V gave up 2 bases and J gave up 1 base, with 10 bases separating them. The CDR3 covers 14 residues. Germline lookup yields CDR1 SGHRS and CDR2 YFSETQ. In DNA form, the CDR3 reads TGCGCCAGCAGCTTCGCGGACAGATCCTACGAGCAGTACTTC. This translates into CASSFADRSYEQYF.

This chain connects TRBV5-8 to TRBJ1-1, with D unresolved. Trimming shortened V by 0 bases and J by 0 bases, and 6 bases separated the two germline ends. This CDR3 is 14 amino acids long. The germline gives CDR1 SGHTS, CDR2 YDEGEE. The CDR3 is CASSLAVMNTEAFF. Written as DNA, the CDR3 is TGTGCCAGCAGCTTGGCAGTCATGAACACTGAAGCTTTCTTT.

This clone was seen a few times. Different DNA sequences within this sample yield the same CDR3. The chain carries TRBV4-1 and TRBJ2-7; 7 bases map to TRBD2. The CDR3 is 15 amino acids. Germline trimming cut 1 base from V and 0 bases from J; bases unmatched to any gene: 3. Germline assignment: CDR1 MGHRA and CDR2 YSYEKL. CDR3 amino acids: CASSQGLADSYEQYF. The DNA for the CDR3 is TGCGCCAGCAGCCAAGGCCTAGCGGACTCCTACGAGCAGTACTTC.

The chain has TRBV27 and TRBJ2-1, with TRBD2 matching over 10 bases. V dropped 0 bases and J dropped 8; count of bases not matched to a gene: 4. The CDR3 is 15 residues long. From germline, CDR1 is MNHEY and CDR2 SMNVEV (reference sequence). The CDR3 is CASSLSPSGSDEQFF. The CDR3, as DNA: TGTGCCAGCAGTTTATCTCCTAGCGGGAGCGATGAGCAGTTCTTC.

The V gene is TRBV27, the J gene TRBJ2-5; D not certain. The J call may not be correct, given that the DNA end is closer to TRBJ2-7. Germline V lookup: CDR1 MNHEY, CDR2 SMNVEV (reference sequence). The CDR3 is made up of 14 amino acids. The CDR3 nucleotides read TGTGCCAGCAGTCCCACAAGGATAGGCTACGAGCAGTACTTC. Translated, it gives CASSPTRIGYEQYF.

The chain couples TRBV4-3 to TRBJ1-1; weak D call: TRBD1 (5 bases). V gave up 4 bases and J gave up 0 bases, with 21 bases separating them. CDR1 is LGHNA and CDR2 is YSLEER in the germline V gene. The CDR3 has 18 residues. In DNA, the CDR3 is TGCGCCAGCAGCCGAAGAGGAGAAGGGACGGAAGTGAACACTGAAGCTTTCTTT. Amino acid sequence: CASSRRGEGTEVNTEAFF.

This clone was seen a handful of times. The chain is built from TRBV27 and TRBJ1-2; D is possibly TRBD1 (6 bases). Germline CDR1 reads MNHEY; CDR2 reads SMNVEV (reference sequence). The length of the CDR3 is 17 residues. V dropped 3 bases and J dropped 3 bases, with 20 bases sitting between them. The CDR3 sequence is CASSFLSSGGDDYGYTF. CDR3 sequence (DNA): TGTGCCAGCAGTTTCCTCTCCTCGGGGGGCGATGACTATGGCTACACCTTC.

The rearrangement uses TRBV9 and TRBJ2-5; 7 bases align to TRBD1. V gave up 0 bases and J gave up 2 bases; unmatched junction bases: 4. In germline, CDR1 is SGDLS, CDR2 YYNGEE. The CDR3 contains 15 residues. CDR3 coding DNA: TGTGCCAGCAGCGTAGACGAGGGGGCGCAAGAGACCCAGTACTTC. This translates into CASSVDEGAQETQYF.

The chain employs TRBV11-2 and TRBJ2-7; D gene uncertain. CDR1 and CDR2 from the germline V gene are SGHAT and FQNNGV. This CDR3 has 16 residues. V was clipped by 2 bases and J by 3 bases, with 17 bases between them. The CDR3 loop is CASSLHPLVYLYEQYF. CDR3 in DNA: TGTGCCAGCAGCTTACACCCACTCGTCTACCTCTACGAGCAGTACTTC.

The genes are TRBV21-1 and TRBJ2-7; the listed D gene, TRBD2, was not tested against the DNA. TRBV21-1 represents a pseudogene. The CDR3 runs 17 residues. Written as DNA, the CDR3 is TGTGCCAGCAGCAAAGAAGTAGGAGCGGGCCGCCAGGGCGAGCAGTACTTC. It yields the protein CASSKEVGAGRQGEQYF.

This chain uses TRBV19 with TRBJ2-7; D call uncertain. Germline V gene sequence: CDR1 LNHDA, CDR2 SQIVND (reference sequence). The V end lost 1 base, the J end lost 1 base, and 11 bases lay between the germline ends. This CDR3 region has 15 residues. The CDR3 DNA sequence: TGTGCCAGTAGTATAGTCGGCGGCTCGTCCTACGAGCAGTACTTC. It specifies CASSIVGGSSYEQYF.

The V and J genes are TRBV4-1 and TRBJ2-1; D not resolved. Germline V CDR1 and CDR2: MGHRA, YSYEKL. The CDR3 extends over 13 amino acids. V was pared by 2 bases and J by 3 bases, with 5 bases between. DNA of the CDR3: TGCGCCAGCAGCCAAAACAACTACAATGAGCAGTTCTTC. Translation gives CASSQNNYNEQFF.